The 16 T cell receptor beta chains listed next were all sequenced from one sample in a study of blood T cell repertoires in COVID-19. The method was immunoSEQ multiplex PCR; TCRdb's version includes in-frame clones alone and lacks a portion of them. The sample holds some 200,000 clones, about four fifths seen once. Sequencing was done on a sample of PBMCs or T cells enriched from blood (not recorded which). These receptors came from a woman in her 50s who had been exposed to COVID-19.

The genes are TRBV3-1 (or the pseudogene TRBV3-2) and TRBJ1-5, with TRBD1 matching over 10 bases. Germline CDR1 LGHDT, CDR2 YNNKEL (reference sequence). The V and J ends lost 4 bases and 6 bases, in that order; junction bases with no gene match: 6. The CDR3 contains 15 residues. CDR3 protein: CASSPDRGQGQPQHF. DNA for the CDR3: TGTGCCAGCAGCCCAGACAGGGGGCAGGGTCAGCCCCAGCATTTT.

V is TRBV7-2 and J is TRBJ1-1; no clear D gene. This CDR3 is built from 14 residues. The V gene's germline CDR1 is SGHTA and CDR2 FQGNSA. Trimming shortened V by 5 bases and J by 0 bases, and 10 bases separated the two germline ends. The CDR3 is CASSVVRLNTEAFF. The CDR3 region has the DNA TGTGCCAGCAGCGTGGTCAGGTTGAACACTGAAGCTTTCTTT. Complete variable domain (other parts from reference TRBV7-2 and TRBJ1-1): GAGVSQSPSNKVTEKGKDVELRCDPISGHTALYWYRQSLGQGLEFLIYFQGNSAPDKSGLPSDRFSAERTGGSVSTLTIQRTQQEDSAVYLCASSVVRLNTEAFFGQGTRLTVV.

The chain is built from TRBV18 and TRBJ1-2; no clear D gene. The CDR3 is made up of 13 amino acids. V was shortened by 1 base and J by 0 bases, with 3 bases between the two germline ends. CDR1 KGHSH and CDR2 LQKENI come from the germline V gene. The CDR3 sequence is CASSPLSNYGYTF. Here the CDR3 DNA reads TGTGCCAGCTCACCACTATCTAACTATGGCTACACCTTC.

V gene TRBV27 combines with J gene TRBJ1-1; D is possibly TRBD1 (5 bases). CDR1 is MNHEY, CDR2 SMNVEV, per germline (reference sequence). V lost 1 base to trimming and J lost 8 bases, with 11 bases between them. There are 13 residues in the CDR3. The CDR3 is CASSLLGRGEAFF. The CDR3, as DNA: TGTGCCAGCAGTTTATTAGGCCGGGGGGAAGCTTTCTTT.

The chain joins TRBV15 to TRBJ1-3; D is undetermined. V was shortened by 0 bases and J by 0 bases, with 12 bases between the two germline ends. CDR1 is LNHNV, CDR2 YYDKDF, per germline (reference sequence). The CDR3 consists of 17 residues. DNA for the CDR3: TGTGCCACCAGCAGAGAATGGCAACGGAGCTCTGGAAACACCATATATTTT. The encoded protein is CATSREWQRSSGNTIYF.

This chain links TRBV5-1 with TRBJ1-6; D gene uncertain. The CDR3 sequence is 16 residues long. Germline V gene data show CDR1 as SGHRS and CDR2 as YFSETQ. Trimming removed 2 bases at V and 4 bases at J, with 13 bases between. The CDR3 region is CASSFNSPYYNSPLHF. CDR3 in DNA: TGCGCCAGCAGCTTTAATTCCCCCTATTATAATTCACCCCTCCACTTT. Full variable domain (rest looked up from reference TRBV5-1 and TRBJ1-6): KAGVTQTPRYLIKTRGQQVTLSCSPISGHRSVSWYQQTPGQGLQFLFEYFSETQRNKGNFPGRFSGRQFSNSRSEMNVSTLELGDSALYLCASSFNSPYYNSPLHFGNGTRLTVT.

The chain is built from TRBV6-5 and TRBJ2-2; 9 bases fit TRBD2. Germline CDR1 MNHEY, CDR2 SVGAGI. The V and J ends lost 8 bases and 6 bases, in that order; junction bases with no gene match: 7. This CDR3 comprises 14 residues. The CDR3 region has the DNA TGTGCCAGCGCCATGGCGGGGGGGTCCGGGGAGCTGTTTTTT. This translates into CASAMAGGSGELFF.

CDR3 sequence (DNA): TGTGCCACCAGTGATTTCCGACAGGTTCGCAATCAGCCCCAGCATTTT. This sequence encodes CATSDFRQVRNQPQHF. V gene TRBV24-1 combines with J gene TRBJ1-5, with D possibly TRBD1 on 6 matching bases. Germline loops: CDR1 KGHDR, CDR2 SFDVKD. Trimming removed 1 base at V and 2 bases at J, with 11 bases between. This CDR3 spans 16 amino acids.

V gene TRBV19 combines with J gene TRBJ1-2; D may be TRBD1 (5 bases). The CDR3 sequence is 14 residues long. Germline loops: CDR1 LNHDA, CDR2 SQIVND (reference sequence). V lost 7 bases, J lost 8 bases, and 20 bases lay in between. The CDR3 DNA is TGTGCCAGTACCACGCTCGGACACCTAAGAGGCTACACCTTC. This encodes CASTTLGHLRGYTF.

The chain joins TRBV6-5 to TRBJ1-1; D is possibly TRBD1 (6 bases). The germline V and J ends were trimmed by 2 bases and 0 bases, with 13 bases remaining between them. CDR3 length equals 16 residues. Germline CDR1 and CDR2: MNHEY and SVGAGI. CDR3 sequence (DNA): TGTGCCAGCAGTTACGCCAGGGGACTAATGAACACTGAAGCTTTCTTT. This translates into CASSYARGLMNTEAFF.

The chain links TRBV5-1 to TRBJ2-1; maybe TRBD1 (7 bases). Germline values: CDR1 SGHRS, CDR2 YFSETQ. CDR3 length: 15 amino acids. V lost 4 bases and J lost 6, with 17 bases in between. CDR3 bases: TGCGCCAGCAGCCCCCGGGGGACAGATACCAATGAGCAGTTCTTC. This codes for CASSPRGTDTNEQFF. Based on the CDR3 plus reference TRBV5-1 and TRBJ2-1, the full variable domain is KAGVTQTPRYLIKTRGQQVTLSCSPISGHRSVSWYQQTPGQGLQFLFEYFSETQRNKGNFPGRFSGRQFSNSRSEMNVSTLELGDSALYLCASSPRGTDTNEQFFGPGTRLTVL.

V gene TRBV4-2 combines with J gene TRBJ2-1; TRBD1 matches at 7 bases. Germline CDR1 LGHNA, CDR2 YNFKEQ. The CDR3 is 14 amino acids. V was pared by 4 bases and J by 5 bases, with 5 bases of the junction left unmatched. The CDR3 loop is CASSLTTGNNEQFF. CDR3 sequence (DNA): TGTGCCAGCAGCCTGACGACAGGGAACAATGAGCAGTTCTTC.

The rearrangement links TRBV3-1 (or the pseudogene TRBV3-2) to TRBJ2-7, with TRBD1 matching 8 bases. The CDR3 runs 15 residues. Losses at the gene ends were 4 bases for V and 7 bases for J; bases not matched to a gene: 12. Germline V CDR1 and CDR2: LGHDT, YNNKEL (reference sequence). This CDR3 is CASSPTGTGIEEQYF. In nucleotides, the CDR3 is TGTGCCAGCAGCCCGACCGGGACAGGAATTGAAGAGCAGTACTTC.

This chain links TRBV24-1 with TRBJ1-5; D might be TRBD1 (6 bases). There are 13 residues in the CDR3. With 6 bases removed from V and 8 bases from J, the gap between germline ends came to 13 bases. CDR1 KGHDR and CDR2 SFDVKD come from the germline V gene. The CDR3 here is CATSSRGGEPQHF. CDR3 sequence (DNA): TGTGCCACCAGTTCTCGCGGGGGCGAGCCCCAGCATTTT.

V usage is TRBV15 and J usage is TRBJ1-2; tentative D call: TRBD1 (6 bases). V was clipped by 5 bases and J by 4 bases, with 14 bases between them. CDR3 length equals 14 residues. The germline gives CDR1 LNHNV, CDR2 YYDKDF (reference sequence). The CDR3 DNA follows: TGTGCCACCAGCGGTCAGACAGGAACCTATGGCTACACCTTC. Translating it yields CATSGQTGTYGYTF.

The genes are TRBV5-1 and TRBJ2-7; TRBD1 is a possible D gene (5 bases). The ends were cut back, 4 bases at V and 4 bases at J, with 12 bases in the middle. The length of the CDR3 is 13 residues. CDR1 and CDR2 (germline): SGHRS, YFSETQ. The CDR3 reads CASSIEPGYEQYF. CDR3 bases: TGCGCCAGCAGCATAGAACCAGGGTACGAGCAGTACTTC.